These 25 T cell receptor beta chains originate from one sample sequenced in a study of blood T cell repertoires in COVID-19. Assay: immunoSEQ multiplex PCR; the TCRdb copy retains only in-frame clones and omits some. The data contain about 190,000 clones, 75% to 90% of them seen just once; the ten biggest clones take up 5.5% to 8.5%. What was sequenced was peripheral blood. The receptor source for this set is a man between 60 and 75 years old with acute or convalescent COVID-19.

V and J are TRBV2 and TRBJ2-7; 8 nucleotides match TRBD2. The J segment lost 0 bases and the V segment lost 3 bases, leaving 13 bases of the junction unmatched. The CDR3 runs to 18 residues. The germline gives CDR1 SNHLY, CDR2 FYNNEI. The CDR3 coding sequence is TGTGCCAGCAGTGACAGGACTAGCTACGATACGGCCTCCTACGAGCAGTACTTC. Its protein product is CASSDRTSYDTASYEQYF.

This chain uses TRBV5-1 with TRBJ2-7, with D perhaps matching TRBD2 (5 bases). Looked up from germline, CDR1 is SGHRS and CDR2 is YFSETQ. This CDR3 is built from 14 residues. V lost 4 bases, J lost 0 bases, and 11 bases lay in between. CDR3 coding DNA: TGCGCCAGCAGCCCAAACGGACTCTCCTACGAGCAGTACTTC. Encoded protein: CASSPNGLSYEQYF.

The genes are TRBV2 and TRBJ2-3, with 8 nucleotides matching TRBD1. The V segment lost 8 bases and the J segment 0 bases; nucleotides outside the gene matches: 13. From germline, CDR1 is SNHLY and CDR2 FYNNEI. The CDR3 consists of 17 residues. CDR3 sequence (DNA): TGTGCCAGCGACAGGGGACCTGATAACCCTAGCACAGATACGCAGTATTTT. This gives the protein CASDRGPDNPSTDTQYF.

This chain joins TRBV15 and TRBJ2-1; TRBD2 might be the D (6 bases). CDR3 size: 16 residues. Trimming cost V 5 bases and J 5 bases, with 19 bases left between them. Per germline, CDR1 LNHNV and CDR2 YYDKDF (reference sequence). CDR3 sequence (DNA): TGTGCCACCAGCTTCCCTCTCGGGGGATGGGACAATGAGCAGTTCTTC. The encoded protein is CATSFPLGGWDNEQFF. Drawing the rest from reference TRBV15 and TRBJ2-1, the complete variable domain is DAMVIQNPRYQVTQFGKPVTLSCSQTLNHNVMYWYQQKSSQAPKLLFHYYDKDFNNEADTPDNFQSRRPNTSFCFLDIRSPGLGDTAMYLCATSFPLGGWDNEQFFGPGTRLTVL.

This clone was seen once. V gene TRBV4-1 combines with J gene TRBJ1-2; 7 bases are shared with TRBD1. Germline CDR1 is MGHRA and CDR2 is YSYEKL. This CDR3 contains 14 residues. V was pared by 2 bases and J by 7 bases, with 7 bases of the junction left unmatched. For the CDR3, the DNA is TGCGCCAGCAGCCAATCAACAGGGGAAGGTGGCTACACCTTC. This translates into CASSQSTGEGGYTF.

This clone has a handful of counts. The chain is built from TRBV6-5 and TRBJ1-2, with unresolved D. Germline CDR1 and CDR2: MNHEY and SVGAGI. V lost 2 bases and J lost 6, with 13 bases in between. The CDR3 is 14 amino acids. The CDR3 sequence is CASSYAANYNGYTF. CDR3 DNA: TGTGCCAGCAGTTACGCGGCCAATTACAATGGCTACACCTTC.

The rearrangement uses TRBV6-2 or TRBV6-3 and TRBJ2-3, with 10 bases lining up with TRBD2. Germline trimming cut 2 bases from V and 4 bases from J; bases unmatched to any gene: 12. The germline V gene encodes CDR1 MNHEY and CDR2 SVGEGT. The CDR3 length is 18 residues. The CDR3 protein is CASSYLALLAGVSDTQYF. The CDR3, as DNA: TGTGCCAGCAGTTACCTAGCCCTCCTAGCGGGGGTATCAGATACGCAGTATTTT.

This rearrangement joins TRBV6-5 to TRBJ1-4; 9 positions match TRBD1. The CDR3 sequence is 15 residues long. V lost 0 bases, J lost 8 bases, and 4 bases stayed unmatched. CDR1 is MNHEY and CDR2 is SVGAGI in the germline V gene. The CDR3: CASSYSAGTGEKLFF. The CDR3 coding sequence is TGTGCCAGCAGTTACTCCGCCGGGACAGGGGAAAAACTGTTTTTT.

The chain joins TRBV30 to TRBJ2-2; tentatively, D is TRBD2 (6 bases). Trimming cost V 2 bases and J 6 bases, with 10 bases left between them. In germline, CDR1 is GTSNPN, CDR2 SVGIG (reference sequence). The CDR3 runs 13 residues. The DNA of the CDR3 is TGTGCCTGGAGTTCGGGGGAGGCCGGGGAGCTGTTTTTT. Protein sequence: CAWSSGEAGELFF.

J is TRBJ1-5 and V is TRBV5-1; 10 bases match TRBD1. The J segment lost 7 bases and the V segment lost 4 bases, leaving 8 bases of the junction unmatched. The CDR3 length is 15 residues. Germline-derived CDR1 and CDR2 are SGHRS and YFSETQ. As DNA, the CDR3 is TGCGCCAGCAGCGATGGGACAGGGGATCACCAGCCCCAGCATTTT. As protein: CASSDGTGDHQPQHF.

The chain has TRBV7-2 and TRBJ2-1; 7 bases agree with TRBD2. The V gene's germline CDR1 is SGHTA and CDR2 FQGNSA. J lost 4 bases, V lost 1 base, and 7 bases had no gene match. The CDR3 contains 16 residues. The CDR3 reads CASSLGGGSTYNEQFF. The DNA for the CDR3 is TGTGCCAGCAGCTTAGGGGGCGGGAGTACATACAATGAGCAGTTCTTC.

A word on this clone: The junction shows a germline mismatch at one end, possibly a read error. V is TRBV9 and J is TRBJ2-3; tentatively, D is TRBD1 (5 bases). This CDR3 spans 15 amino acids. Germline V CDR1 and CDR2: SGDLS, YYNGEE. CDR3 sequence reads: CASSVVPGFTGTQYF. In DNA, the CDR3 is TGTGCCAGCAGCGTAGTTCCGGGTTTCACAGGTACGCAGTATTTT.

The rearrangement joins TRBV4-3 to TRBJ1-2, with 11 bases matching TRBD1. The CDR3 extends over 17 amino acids. The V gene's germline CDR1 is LGHNA and CDR2 YSLEER. Germline trimming cut 0 bases from V and 3 bases from J; bases unmatched to any gene: 6. This CDR3 is CASSQDRGTGGDYGYTF. Written as DNA, the CDR3 is TGCGCCAGCAGCCAAGATCGCGGGACAGGGGGGGACTATGGCTACACCTTC.

The chain carries TRBV19 and TRBJ2-3, with 10 bases aligning to TRBD1. Germline V gene data show CDR1 as LNHDA and CDR2 as SQIVND (reference sequence). The CDR3 has 16 amino acids. The junction had 8 bases not matched to a gene; V was cut back by 4 bases and J by 4 bases. The CDR3 DNA follows: TGTGCCAGTAGTAGACCGGGACAGGGGATAGCAGATACGCAGTATTTT. Protein: CASSRPGQGIADTQYF.

This sequence joins TRBV2 and TRBJ1-5; D is uncertain. CDR3 length equals 13 residues. The V and J ends lost 6 bases and 7 bases respectively, with 13 bases between them. Germline-derived CDR1 and CDR2 are SNHLY and FYNNEI. CDR3 coding DNA: TGTGCCAGCAGGGAGCCCGACCGCCAGCCCCAGCATTTT. It yields the protein CASREPDRQPQHF. Variable domain in full (rest from reference TRBV2 and TRBJ1-5): EPEVTQTPSHQVTQMGQEVILRCVPISNHLYFYWYRQILGQKVEFLVSFYNNEISEKSEIFDDQFSVERPDGSNFTLKIRSTKLEDSAMYFCASREPDRQPQHFGDGTRLSIL.

The chain uses TRBV18 and TRBJ1-1; unclear D gene. V was trimmed by 7 bases and J by 3 bases, leaving 12 bases between them. There are 13 residues in the CDR3. The germline CDR1 and CDR2 sequences are KGHSH and LQKENI. The CDR3, as DNA: TGTGCCAGCTTACTGGAGAGGGACACTGAAGCTTTCTTT. Encoded protein: CASLLERDTEAFF.

The J gene is TRBJ1-4, the V gene TRBV6-2 or TRBV6-3; TRBD1 agrees at 8 bases. Trimming took 5 bases from V and 7 from J; bases not matched to a gene: 12. This CDR3 region has 16 residues. Germline V CDR1 and CDR2: MNHEY, SVGEGT. The CDR3 region is CASSRYAGGGGEKLFF. The CDR3 nucleotides are TGTGCCAGCAGTCGATACGCAGGGGGCGGTGGTGAAAAACTGTTTTTT.

This clone occurred many times. V usage is TRBV27 and J usage is TRBJ2-7; D perhaps matches TRBD2 (6 bases). The V gene lost 5 bases and the J gene lost 2 bases, with 16 bases spanning the gap. The CDR3 has 15 amino acids. Germline CDR1 and CDR2: MNHEY and SMNVEV (reference sequence). The chain's CDR3 is CASSNEGLPAYEQYF. The CDR3, as DNA: TGTGCCAGCAGTAACGAGGGACTCCCCGCCTACGAGCAGTACTTC.

The rearrangement uses TRBV23-1 and TRBJ1-2, with D tentatively TRBD1 (5 bases). TRBV23-1 is given ORF status, its function remaining uncertain. This CDR3 contains 14 residues. V was trimmed by 1 base and J by 5 bases, leaving 11 bases between them. The CDR3 DNA follows: TGCGCCAGCAGTCAATTGAAGACAGAGTATGGCTACACCTTC. This encodes CASSQLKTEYGYTF.

This sequence joins TRBV4-2 and TRBJ1-6; TRBD1 might be the D (6 bases). The CDR3 spans 18 residues. The V end was cut by 0 bases, the J end by 2 bases, with 14 bases between. Germline V gene data show CDR1 as LGHNA and CDR2 as YNFKEQ. CDR3 sequence reads: CASSQDSQGNTYNSPLHF. CDR3 coding DNA: TGTGCCAGCAGCCAAGATTCCCAGGGGAACACCTATAATTCACCCCTCCACTTT.

The chain joins TRBV5-5 to TRBJ1-5; D is possibly TRBD1 (6 bases). Germline CDR1 reads SGHKS; CDR2 reads YYEKEE (reference sequence). This CDR3 contains 15 residues. The ends were cut back, 5 bases at V and 1 base at J, with 13 bases in the middle. The CDR3, as DNA: TGTGCCAGCAGGCGAAGTCAGGGGAGCAATCAGCCCCAGCATTTT. This sequence encodes CASRRSQGSNQPQHF.

The chain combines TRBV13 with TRBJ1-4, with 11 nucleotides matching TRBD1. The germline gives CDR1 PRHDT, CDR2 FYEKMQ (reference sequence). The V segment lost 4 bases and the J segment 8 bases; nucleotides outside the gene matches: 6. The CDR3 has 15 residues. The CDR3 bases are TGTGCCAGCAGCTCCGGACAGGGGGCATCCGAAAAACTGTTTTTT. Amino acid sequence: CASSSGQGASEKLFF. The full variable domain, in which reference TRBV13 and TRBJ1-4 provide the parts outside the CDR3, is AAGVIQSPRHLIKEKRETATLKCYPIPRHDTVYWYQQGPGQDPQFLISFYEKMQSDKGSIPDRFSAQQFSDYHSELNMSSLELGDSALYFCASSSGQGASEKLFFGSGTQLSVL.

The chain combines TRBV6-5 with TRBJ1-1; D is unclear. V was cut by 7 bases and J by 4 bases, with 10 bases left in between. Germline CDR1 and CDR2: MNHEY and SVGAGI. CDR3 size: 12 residues. The CDR3 DNA follows: TGTGCCAGCACCTCAGCAGGCACTGAAGCTTTCTTT. Protein sequence: CASTSAGTEAFF.

There are many counts of this clone. The chain combines TRBV3-1 (or the pseudogene TRBV3-2) with TRBJ1-2; the match to TRBD1 covers 8 bases. The CDR3 runs 13 residues. Unmatched junction bases numbered 7, after V lost 6 bases and J lost 7 bases. Germline CDR1 and CDR2: LGHDT and YNNKEL (reference sequence). CDR3 sequence reads: CASRRTGRGGYTF. The CDR3 bases are TGTGCCAGCAGACGGACAGGGAGAGGTGGCTACACCTTC.

The chain has TRBV6-2 or TRBV6-3 and TRBJ2-4; 9 nucleotides agree with TRBD2. J lost 0 bases, V lost 2 bases, and 8 bases had no gene match. Germline V CDR1 and CDR2: MNHEY, SVGEGT. This CDR3 has 18 amino acids. The DNA of the CDR3 is TGTGCCAGCAGTTACGTTAGCGGGGGACACCTAGCCAAAAACATTCAGTACTTC. It translates to CASSYVSGGHLAKNIQYF.